Detailed here is one T cell receptor beta chain. The antigen is not known. These data are taken from a study of OX40 agonist ivuxolimab in advanced cancers. Study-level background: Patients with hepatocellular carcinoma, melanoma, renal cell or head and neck cancer made up the dose-escalation patients. Notes on the study in general: Blood T cells, both CD4+ and CD8+, expanded clonally by week 6 at 0.1 to 3.0 mg/kg.

Data came from immunoSEQ multiplex PCR; TCRdb stores just in-frame clones and leaves some out. The table records around 67,000 clones, 80% of them present only once. Patients were ruled out by autoimmune disease history or systemic immunosuppression. CDR3 length: 15 residues. Germline CDR1 SGHTA, CDR2 FQGNSA. The germline V and J ends were trimmed by 1 base and 6 bases, with 13 bases remaining between them. This receptor was identified in an adult with an advanced solid tumor such as melanoma, head and neck, liver or kidney cancer. The chain employs TRBV7-2 and TRBJ2-1, with TRBD2 as a possible D gene (5 bases). The sequenced sample was CD4+ or CD8+ T cells sorted from blood, obtained in a trial of the OX40 agonist ivuxolimab. The CDR3 region is CASSLGWDRGNEQFF. The CDR3 DNA follows: TGTGCCAGCAGCTTAGGATGGGATCGGGGCAATGAGCAGTTCTTC.